Below are 3 T cell receptor beta chains sequenced from a single sample in a study of blood T cell repertoires in COVID-19. Some clones are missing from TCRdb's copy, which holds only in-frame ones; the method was immunoSEQ multiplex PCR. The sample contains fewer than 200,000 clones, about four fifths of which appear only once. The sample comprised peripheral blood. These TCRs come from a woman aged 55-70 years with COVID-19, enrolled during active disease.

This rearrangement joins TRBV27 to TRBJ2-7, with 7 positions matching TRBD2. The CDR3 is 15 residues long. Losses at the gene ends were 4 bases for V and 0 bases for J; bases not matched to a gene: 6. Germline CDR1 is MNHEY and CDR2 is SMNVEV (reference sequence). The CDR3 DNA reads as TGTGCCAGCAGTTGGGGGGGAGCTACCTCCTACGAGCAGTACTTC. Translation gives CASSWGGATSYEQYF.

The V call is TRBV15, the J call TRBJ1-4; 9 nucleotides match TRBD1. Germline values: CDR1 LNHNV, CDR2 YYDKDF (reference sequence). The trim removed 4 bases at V and 8 bases at J, leaving 8 bases unmatched. The CDR3 loop spans 15 amino acids. This CDR3 reads CATSIFRDREEKLFF. CDR3 DNA: TGTGCCACCAGCATCTTCCGGGACAGGGAGGAAAAACTGTTTTTT.

This rearrangement joins TRBV6-5 to TRBJ1-6; 7 bases align to TRBD1. In germline, CDR1 is MNHEY, CDR2 SVGAGI. The CDR3 has 13 residues. Trimming removed 10 bases from V and 11 bases from J; junction bases left unmatched: 11. DNA for the CDR3: TGTGCCACCCAGGACAGGATCACCGCACCCCTCCACTTT. Its translation: CATQDRITAPLHF.